This T cell receptor beta chain originates from a study of blood T cell repertoires in COVID-19 (dated by TCRdb to the early 2020s). General notes on the study: Samples covering the acute and convalescent phases of COVID-19 were provided by collaborators in the United States, Italy and Spain. The prospective study material was composed of cDNA or gDNA derived from T cells, B-cell-depleted T cells, or PBMCs. Deeply sampled blood TCRbeta repertoires from subjects exposed to, actively infected with, or recovered from COVID-19 were included in the dataset. The repertoires were made available in a free public database intended to serve as a resource for research on the immune response to SARS-CoV-2. The samples were drawn from two sources: the first 160 participants of the ongoing ImmuneRACE study, and fewer than 1,500 subjects contributed by 6 global collaborators. Where HLA class I and class II types were available, the types were taken from metadata supplied by the sample provider, not from assay-based typing. The sample metadata nearly always contained a de-identified subject ID, COVID-19 status, age in years and sex.

Each collaborating institution followed its own protocols to collect whole blood in K2EDTA tubes. For TCRbeta analysis, collaborators shipped samples as frozen whole blood, isolated PBMCs, or DNA extracted from either of those sample types. Relative to germline, V is 3 bases shorter and J is 3 bases shorter, with 13 bases between their ends. CDR1 and CDR2, per the germline V gene, are SGDLS and YYNGEE. Its CDR3 holds 14 amino acids, cysteine through phenylalanine. CDR3 DNA is the only sequence kept; it has 42 bases, read in frame from the first base. The immunoSEQ Assay, a bias-controlled multiplex PCR, was used to amplify TCRbeta CDR3 regions from genomic DNA. The study's processing was this. Nucleated cell counts per sample were estimated from amplification of reference gene primers within the assay. Sequence reads were collapsed and filtered to measure the absolute abundance of every unique TCRbeta CDR3 rearrangement. For each sample, productive Simpson clonality was calculated as the square root of Simpson's diversity index across productive rearrangements. TCRdb's version of the immuneACCESS table is confined to in-frame rearrangements and falls short of the full clone set. An unresolved V gene accounts for under half of the shortfall where checked; the remainder is of unknown origin. For V, J and clone size, that table is used; D and trimming come from the DNA. The sample includes about 250,000 clones, with about four fifths observed a single time. The top ten clones comprise about 8.9% of the sample.

Study-wide findings and limitations: The amount of clinical and demographic metadata varied by source and participant and was provided uncurated.

Note on this clone: What this receptor recognizes is not known. It has no much larger one-base neighbor in the sample; base qualities were not kept.

The material sequenced was peripheral blood. The receptor's source is an elderly man with acute or convalescent COVID-19. The chain couples TRBV9 to TRBJ2-7; TRBD2 is a possible D gene, resting on 6 matching bases. The nucleotide sequence reads TGTGCCAGCAGCGCCGGGGACTCCTTCTACGAGCAGTACTTC. Translation gives CASSAGDSFYEQYF.